The 26 T cell receptor beta chains in this list originate from one sample, sequenced in a study of blood T cell repertoires in COVID-19. Clones were read by immunoSEQ multiplex PCR, and TCRdb kept only the in-frame ones, dropping some. This repertoire shows some 240,000 clones, around 84% found once; its top ten account for 6.6%. Sequencing input: PBMCs or T cells enriched from blood (not recorded which). These receptors came from a woman aged 45-65 years who had been exposed to COVID-19.

A note on this clone: The sample contains more than one DNA sequence encoding this CDR3. The chain is built from TRBV4-2 and TRBJ1-1, with a tentative D call TRBD1 (6 bases). CDR3 length: 13 residues. Germline values: CDR1 LGHNA, CDR2 YNFKEQ. The ends were cut back, 4 bases at V and 4 bases at J, with 10 bases in the middle. CDR3 in amino acids: CASSRTGSTEAFF. Written as DNA, the CDR3 is TGTGCCAGCAGCCGTACAGGGTCCACTGAAGCTTTCTTT.

CDR3 DNA: TGTGCCAGCAGTTTAAGGGGTCCCGGGGAGCTGTTTTTT. It specifies CASSLRGPGELFF. The chain is built from TRBV12-3 or TRBV12-4 and TRBJ2-2; tentatively, D is TRBD1 (5 bases). The CDR3 consists of 13 residues. V dropped 2 bases and J dropped 6 bases, with 7 bases sitting between them.

The sample holds a few counts of this clone. The CDR3 DNA is TGTGCCAGCAGCCCCTGGGGTTTAGCGGTCACAGATACGCAGTATTTT. Protein sequence: CASSPWGLAVTDTQYF. The chain employs TRBV7-9 and TRBJ2-3, with D perhaps TRBD2 (6 bases). This CDR3 spans 16 amino acids. V shed 5 bases and J shed 2 bases, with 17 bases lying between them. Germline values: CDR1 SEHNR, CDR2 FQNEAQ (reference sequence).

As regards this clone: At one boundary the junction diverges from the germline segment, which might be a read error. This sample includes further DNA sequences coding for the same CDR3. DNA of the CDR3: TGCGCCAGCAGCTTGGAGGGGAATTCACCCCTCCACTTT. It is translated as CASSLEGNSPLHF. The chain combines TRBV5-4 with TRBJ1-6, with D maybe TRBD1 (5 bases). From germline, CDR1 is SGHNT and CDR2 YYREEE (reference sequence). CDR3 size: 13 residues.

V is TRBV29-1 and J is TRBJ2-1; D is perhaps TRBD1 (6 bases). CDR1 is SQVTM, CDR2 ANQGSEA, per germline. This CDR3 is built from 14 residues. V lost 6 bases and J 5 bases, leaving 17 bases between the germline ends. The CDR3 DNA reads as TGCAGCGTCCTCCGGGCAGGGGCCAACAATGAGCAGTTCTTC. Translation gives CSVLRAGANNEQFF.

The V and J genes are TRBV28 and TRBJ1-1; TRBD1 is a possible D gene (5 bases). This CDR3 has 13 amino acids. Germline V CDR1 and CDR2: MDHEN, SYDVKM. V lost 2 bases, J lost 11 bases, and 15 bases lay in between. The CDR3 nucleotides read TGTGCCAGCAGTTTAGGGGGAGGGGCGTGGGCTTTCTTT. Residues: CASSLGGGAWAFF.

V gene TRBV18 combines with J gene TRBJ2-1; 7 bases are shared with TRBD1. CDR3 length: 13 amino acids. V lost 5 bases to trimming and J lost 8 bases; unmatched junction nucleotides: 6. Germline V lookup: CDR1 KGHSH, CDR2 LQKENI. In DNA, the CDR3 is TGTGCCAGCTCATCACAGGGGCCCGATGAGCAGTTCTTC. This codes for CASSSQGPDEQFF.

The chain joins TRBV11-2 to TRBJ1-2; no reliable D call. The CDR3 consists of 14 residues. With 2 bases removed from V and 4 bases from J, the gap between germline ends came to 11 bases. Germline V gives CDR1 SGHAT, CDR2 FQNNGV. The CDR3 region is CASSLTPGSYGYTF. The CDR3, as DNA: TGTGCCAGCAGCTTAACTCCAGGTTCCTATGGCTACACCTTC.

This clone was found once. The rearrangement links TRBV28 to TRBJ1-5; 8 bases align to TRBD1. Germline trimming cut 6 bases from V and 0 bases from J; bases unmatched to any gene: 19. This CDR3 spans 20 amino acids. Germline assignment: CDR1 MDHEN and CDR2 SYDVKM. CDR3 region: CASRVGQGHANYHSNQPQHF. The DNA for the CDR3 is TGTGCCAGCAGGGTAGGACAGGGCCACGCTAATTATCATAGCAATCAGCCCCAGCATTTT. Filled out from reference TRBV28 and TRBJ1-5, the complete variable domain reads DVKVTQSSRYLVKRTGEKVFLECVQDMDHENMFWYRQDPGLGLRLIYFSYDVKMKEKGDIPEGYSVSREKKERFSLILESASTNQTSMYLCASRVGQGHANYHSNQPQHFGDGTRLSIL.

This chain joins TRBV11-2 and TRBJ2-2; D possibly corresponds to TRBD1 (6 bases). V was clipped by 1 base and J by 4 bases, with 10 bases between them. Germline lookup yields CDR1 SGHAT and CDR2 FQNNGV. CDR3 size: 15 residues. CDR3 DNA: TGTGCCAGCAGCTTAGCGGCCAGGGGCACCGGGGAGCTGTTTTTT. Translated: CASSLAARGTGELFF. The complete variable domain, with remaining parts taken from reference TRBV11-2 and TRBJ2-2, reads EAGVAQSPRYKIIEKRQSVAFWCNPISGHATLYWYQQILGQGPKLLIQFQNNGVVDDSQLPKDRFSAERLKGVDSTLKIQPAKLEDSAVYLCASSLAARGTGELFFGEGSRLTVL.

This sequence joins TRBV5-1 and TRBJ2-7; 10 positions match TRBD2. Unmatched junction bases numbered 9, after V lost 0 bases and J lost 0 bases. This CDR3 has 18 residues. Germline V gene data show CDR1 as SGHRS and CDR2 as YFSETQ. The CDR3 protein is CASSLGSSGGTSSYEQYF. CDR3 DNA sequence: TGCGCCAGCAGCTTGGGTAGTAGCGGGGGGACCAGCTCCTACGAGCAGTACTTC. Full variable domain (rest looked up from reference TRBV5-1 and TRBJ2-7): KAGVTQTPRYLIKTRGQQVTLSCSPISGHRSVSWYQQTPGQGLQFLFEYFSETQRNKGNFPGRFSGRQFSNSRSEMNVSTLELGDSALYLCASSLGSSGGTSSYEQYFGPGTRLTVT.

The chain employs TRBV6-5 and TRBJ2-5, with TRBD1 matching over 10 bases. This CDR3 has 15 amino acids. Germline V CDR1 and CDR2: MNHEY, SVGAGI. The trim removed 6 bases at V and 1 base at J, leaving 5 bases unmatched. CDR3 sequence reads: CASSGTGDLQETQYF. In DNA form, the CDR3 reads TGTGCCAGCAGCGGGACAGGGGACCTCCAAGAGACCCAGTACTTC.

This clone came up once. The chain joins TRBV5-1 to TRBJ1-2; 9 bases are shared with TRBD1. Germline V CDR1 and CDR2: SGHRS, YFSETQ. With V trimmed by 3 bases and J by 5 bases, 2 bases remained unmatched. This CDR3 has 13 residues. For the CDR3, the DNA is TGCGCCAGCAGCTCTGGACAGGGGTATGGCTACACCTTC. Amino acid sequence: CASSSGQGYGYTF.

This chain uses TRBV7-9 with TRBJ2-6; D is undetermined. Trimming cost V 6 bases and J 1 base, with 10 bases left between them. Germline V gives CDR1 SEHNR, CDR2 FQNEAQ (reference sequence). CDR3 length: 15 amino acids. The CDR3 DNA is TGTGCCAGCAGGAACGGAGAGTCTGGGGCCAACGTCCTGACTTTC. As protein: CASRNGESGANVLTF. The complete variable domain, with remaining parts taken from reference TRBV7-9 and TRBJ2-6, reads DTGVSQNPRHKITKRGQNVTFRCDPISEHNRLYWYRQTLGQGPEFLTYFQNEAQLEKSRLLSDRFSAERPKGSFSTLEIQRTEQGDSAMYLCASRNGESGANVLTFGAGSRLTVL.

This chain connects TRBV28 to TRBJ1-1; perhaps TRBD1 as D (5 bases). Germline V gene sequence: CDR1 MDHEN, CDR2 SYDVKM. The CDR3 runs 13 residues. Trimming left V 7 bases short and J 1 base short, with 10 bases between. CDR3 sequence reads: CASKGGANTEAFF. The CDR3 region has the DNA TGTGCCAGCAAAGGTGGGGCGAACACTGAAGCTTTCTTT.

The chain links TRBV4-3 to TRBJ1-2, with D unclear. V was trimmed by 0 bases and J by 7 bases, leaving 9 bases between them. CDR3 length equals 13 residues. Germline V gives CDR1 LGHNA, CDR2 YSLEER. Written as DNA, the CDR3 is TGCGCCAGCAGCCAAGATTATCGGGTTGGCTACACCTTC. It yields the protein CASSQDYRVGYTF.

The rearrangement joins TRBV5-1 to TRBJ2-5, with a tentative D call TRBD2 (6 bases). V was trimmed by 4 bases and J by 2 bases, leaving 15 bases between them. The CDR3 is 15 residues long. Germline lookup yields CDR1 SGHRS and CDR2 YFSETQ. CDR3 in DNA: TGCGCCAGCAGCCCGGGACTGCAGACGCAAGAGACCCAGTACTTC. This translates into CASSPGLQTQETQYF.

This clone was seen a single time. The junction departs from the called germline gene at one end, perhaps through a read error. The chain recombines TRBV28 with TRBJ2-1; 10 bases are shared with TRBD1. Germline V CDR1 and CDR2: MDHEN, SYDVKM. The CDR3 runs to 12 residues. CDR3 amino acids: CASSSTGTGVVF. CDR3 DNA: TGTGCCAGCAGTTCAACTGGGACAGGGGTGGTCTTC.

This chain connects TRBV19 to TRBJ2-2, with 10 bases fitting TRBD1. The CDR3 sequence is 16 residues long. CDR1 is LNHDA, CDR2 SQIVND, per germline (reference sequence). V lost 2 bases to trimming and J lost 3 bases; unmatched junction nucleotides: 3. The CDR3 reads CASSIFGTGDTGELFF. CDR3 bases: TGTGCCAGTAGTATATTTGGGACAGGGGACACCGGGGAGCTGTTTTTT.

This clone was detected once. The chain joins TRBV27 to TRBJ1-2; 8 nucleotides match TRBD1. The CDR3 is made up of 13 amino acids. Germline V CDR1 and CDR2: MNHEY, SMNVEV (reference sequence). V shed 8 bases, J shed 5 bases, and the junction held 7 bases outside the gene matches. CDR3 sequence reads: CASAGTGAYGYTF. DNA for the CDR3: TGTGCCAGCGCCGGGACAGGCGCATATGGCTACACCTTC.

The chain couples TRBV28 to TRBJ2-1; D is perhaps TRBD2 (7 bases). This CDR3 has 16 amino acids. Looked up from germline, CDR1 is MDHEN and CDR2 is SYDVKM. V was shortened by 3 bases and J by 6 bases, with 18 bases between the two germline ends. The CDR3 DNA reads as TGTGCCAGCAGTTTGGGGGGCGCAGGGAGGGGCAATGAGCAGTTCTTC. It translates to CASSLGGAGRGNEQFF.

The DNA of the CDR3 is TGTGCCAGCAGCCAAGATCTATCTAGCGGGGGGGCTACAAAAAACATTCAGTACTTC. Protein sequence: CASSQDLSSGGATKNIQYF. V gene TRBV3-1 (or the pseudogene TRBV3-2) combines with J gene TRBJ2-4, with 12 bases identical to TRBD2. Trimming removed 0 bases from V and 4 bases from J; junction bases left unmatched: 10. The CDR3 is 19 amino acids. Per the germline V gene, CDR1 is LGHDT and CDR2 is YNNKEL (reference sequence).

Worth noting for this clone: The identical CDR3 is also encoded by other nucleotide sequences in the sample. This chain uses TRBV24-1 with TRBJ1-5, with D unclear. Germline CDR1 and CDR2: KGHDR and SFDVKD. The CDR3 sequence is 12 residues long. Trimming shortened V by 4 bases and J by 5 bases, and 5 bases separated the two germline ends. For the CDR3, the DNA is TGTGCCACCAGTGACCCTGATCAGCCCCAGCATTTT. Translating it yields CATSDPDQPQHF.

CDR3 nucleotide sequence: TGTGCCAGCAGCTTATTTATGCAGTCATCTGCTGAAGCTTTCTTT. It yields the protein CASSLFMQSSAEAFF. The chain joins TRBV11-2 to TRBJ1-1; D not certain. The V and J ends lost 2 bases and 6 bases respectively, with 16 bases between them. Germline lookup yields CDR1 SGHAT and CDR2 FQNNGV. This CDR3 is 15 amino acids long. Full variable domain (remainder filled in from reference TRBV11-2 and TRBJ1-1): EAGVAQSPRYKIIEKRQSVAFWCNPISGHATLYWYQQILGQGPKLLIQFQNNGVVDDSQLPKDRFSAERLKGVDSTLKIQPAKLEDSAVYLCASSLFMQSSAEAFFGQGTRLTVV.

This clone occurred a few times. The genes are TRBV3-1 (or the pseudogene TRBV3-2) and TRBJ2-1; TRBD2 aligns across 13 bases. Germline CDR1 and CDR2: LGHDT and YNNKEL (reference sequence). This CDR3 spans 13 amino acids. The V segment lost 6 bases and the J segment 7 bases; nucleotides outside the gene matches: 0. CDR3 DNA: TGTGCCAGCAGGACTAGCGGGGGGAATGAGCAGTTCTTC. It translates to CASRTSGGNEQFF.

CDR3 region: CASSFFTGVSGNTIYF. The CDR3 coding sequence is TGTGCCAGCAGCTTCTTTACAGGGGTTTCCGGAAACACCATATATTTT. The chain carries TRBV7-9 and TRBJ1-3; 7 bases are a match to TRBD1. Per the germline V gene, CDR1 is SEHNR and CDR2 is FQNEAQ (reference sequence). J lost 4 bases, V lost 3 bases, and 9 bases had no gene match. The CDR3 loop spans 16 amino acids.